These T cell receptor beta chains were read from a single sample in a study of cytomegalovirus exposure and HLA in healthy donors. The protocol was immunoSEQ multiplex PCR, while the TCRdb copy is restricted to in-frame clones and leaves out a portion. The sample has over 150,000 clones; less than 80% are singletons. The specimen was PBMCs. The receptors here all came from a man in his forties in good health and CMV-seronegative. CDR3s include the opening cysteine and the closing phenylalanine or tryptophan. A D gene is named only where the DNA matches it firmly. Only some rows state a clone size, as once, few, many or a class for expanded clones.

d_call: -; cdr3_length: 13; v_call: TRBV5-1; j_call: TRBJ2-7; clone_size: -; cdr3_aa: CASSLGTAYERYF; cdr3_nt: TGCGCCAGCAGCTTGGGGACAGCCTACGAGCGGTACTTC
d_call: -; cdr3_length: 17; v_call: TRBV5-1; j_call: TRBJ2-7; clone_size: -; cdr3_aa: CASSGDGVRTTMYEQYF; cdr3_nt: TGCGCCAGCAGCGGGGATGGGGTCCGGACGACTATGTACGAGCAGTACTTC
d_call: TRBD1; cdr3_length: 15; v_call: TRBV6-5; j_call: TRBJ1-2; clone_size: few; cdr3_aa: CASSYSRQGFYGYTF; cdr3_nt: TGTGCCAGCAGTTACTCCCGACAGGGGTTCTATGGCTACACCTTC
d_call: -; cdr3_length: 15; v_call: TRBV7-3; j_call: TRBJ2-5; clone_size: -; cdr3_aa: CASSLLGGAQETQYF; cdr3_nt: TGTGCCAGCAGCTTGTTGGGGGGAGCTCAAGAGACCCAGTACTTC
d_call: TRBD1; cdr3_length: 14; v_call: TRBV2; j_call: TRBJ2-7; clone_size: -; cdr3_aa: CASSQNRGRYEQYF; cdr3_nt: TGTGCCAGCAGTCAAAACAGGGGAAGGTACGAGCAGTACTTC
d_call: -; cdr3_length: 12; v_call: TRBV30; j_call: TRBJ1-6; clone_size: -; cdr3_aa: CAWSALSETLHF; cdr3_nt: TGTGCCTGGAGCGCCTTATCCGAGACCCTCCACTTT
d_call: TRBD1; cdr3_length: 13; v_call: TRBV19; j_call: TRBJ1-2; clone_size: few; cdr3_aa: CASSRTGDRGYTF; cdr3_nt: TGTGCCAGTAGTCGTACAGGGGACCGTGGCTACACCTTC
d_call: -; cdr3_length: 16; v_call: TRBV7-9; j_call: TRBJ1-4; clone_size: -; cdr3_aa: CASSFLTVATNEKLFF; cdr3_nt: TGTGCCAGCAGCTTTTTGACAGTTGCAACTAATGAAAAACTGTTTTTT
d_call: TRBD1; cdr3_length: 15; v_call: TRBV7-9; j_call: TRBJ1-2; clone_size: -; cdr3_aa: CASSFIQGYDYGYTF; cdr3_nt: TGTGCCAGCAGCTTTATACAGGGGTATGACTATGGCTACACCTTC
d_call: -; cdr3_length: 15; v_call: TRBV28; j_call: TRBJ1-5; clone_size: -; cdr3_aa: CASAQQGWSNQPQHF; cdr3_nt: TGTGCCAGCGCTCAACAGGGATGGAGCAATCAGCCCCAGCATTTT
d_call: TRBD1; cdr3_length: 12; v_call: TRBV27; j_call: TRBJ2-2; clone_size: many; cdr3_aa: CASRTGSGELFF; cdr3_nt: TGTGCCAGCCGGACAGGGTCCGGGGAGCTGTTTTTT
d_call: TRBD1; cdr3_length: 14; v_call: TRBV5-1; j_call: TRBJ2-7; clone_size: few; cdr3_aa: CASSVRDSRYEQYF; cdr3_nt: TGCGCCAGCAGCGTGAGGGACAGCCGCTACGAGCAGTACTTC
d_call: -; cdr3_length: 12; v_call: TRBV4-1; j_call: TRBJ2-7; clone_size: once; cdr3_aa: CASSQDTGEQYF; cdr3_nt: TGCGCCAGCAGCCAAGATACTGGTGAGCAGTACTTC
d_call: -; cdr3_length: 14; v_call: TRBV9; j_call: TRBJ2-2; clone_size: -; cdr3_aa: CASKRDSNTGELFF; cdr3_nt: TGTGCCAGCAAGCGCGACAGCAACACCGGGGAGCTGTTTTTT
d_call: TRBD2; cdr3_length: 16; v_call: TRBV6-5; j_call: TRBJ2-1; clone_size: -; cdr3_aa: CASSYSTGTSYNEQFF; cdr3_nt: TGTGCCAGCAGTTACTCGACCGGGACTAGTTACAATGAGCAGTTCTTC
d_call: TRBD1; cdr3_length: 16; v_call: TRBV10-3; j_call: TRBJ2-1; clone_size: -; cdr3_aa: CAISELWTGVYNEQFF; cdr3_nt: TGTGCCATCAGTGAACTTTGGACAGGGGTCTACAATGAGCAGTTCTTC
d_call: TRBD1; cdr3_length: 16; v_call: TRBV2; j_call: TRBJ1-4; clone_size: -; cdr3_aa: CASSETGQGALEKLFF; cdr3_nt: TGTGCCAGCAGTGAGACGGGGCAGGGGGCTCTTGAAAAACTGTTTTTT
d_call: -; cdr3_length: 15; v_call: TRBV5-4; j_call: TRBJ2-7; clone_size: few; cdr3_aa: CASSPTSQGGDEQYF; cdr3_nt: TGTGCCAGCAGCCCGACCTCGCAGGGCGGGGACGAGCAGTACTTC
d_call: -; cdr3_length: 15; v_call: TRBV5-4; j_call: TRBJ1-1; clone_size: -; cdr3_aa: CASRKYGGDDTEAFF; cdr3_nt: TGTGCCAGCAGGAAGTACGGGGGAGATGACACTGAAGCTTTCTTT
d_call: TRBD2; cdr3_length: 14; v_call: TRBV11-2; j_call: TRBJ2-7; clone_size: -; cdr3_aa: CASRFSGDPSEQYF; cdr3_nt: TGTGCCAGCAGATTTAGCGGGGACCCCTCCGAGCAGTACTTC
d_call: -; cdr3_length: 13; v_call: TRBV29-1; j_call: TRBJ2-7; clone_size: -; cdr3_aa: CSAERGGGAEQYF; cdr3_nt: TGCAGCGCCGAAAGAGGAGGGGGCGCCGAGCAGTACTTC
d_call: TRBD2; cdr3_length: 15; v_call: TRBV7-2; j_call: TRBJ2-1; clone_size: -; cdr3_aa: CASSLTAGLGNEQFF; cdr3_nt: TGTGCCAGCAGCTTAACAGCGGGGTTGGGCAATGAGCAGTTCTTC
d_call: -; cdr3_length: 11; v_call: TRBV7-2; j_call: TRBJ2-3; clone_size: -; cdr3_aa: CASSFGDTQYF; cdr3_nt: TGTGCCAGCAGCTTCGGGGATACGCAGTATTTT
d_call: -; cdr3_length: 12; v_call: TRBV29-1; j_call: TRBJ2-7; clone_size: -; cdr3_aa: CSVPGQGHEQYF; cdr3_nt: TGCAGCGTGCCGGGACAAGGCCACGAGCAGTACTTC
d_call: TRBD1; cdr3_length: 15; v_call: TRBV7-4; j_call: TRBJ1-5; clone_size: -; cdr3_aa: CASSGKGAHNQPQHF; cdr3_nt: TGTGCCAGCAGCGGTAAGGGGGCGCACAATCAGCCCCAGCATTTT
d_call: -; cdr3_length: 15; v_call: TRBV18; j_call: TRBJ2-7; clone_size: -; cdr3_aa: CASSPTQKAGVEQYF; cdr3_nt: TGTGCCAGCTCACCAACACAAAAAGCAGGCGTGGAGCAGTACTTC
d_call: -; cdr3_length: 14; v_call: TRBV5-1; j_call: TRBJ2-2; clone_size: -; cdr3_aa: CASSLVGDSGELFF; cdr3_nt: TGCGCCAGCAGCTTGGTTGGGGACTCCGGGGAGCTGTTTTTT
d_call: TRBD2; cdr3_length: 18; v_call: TRBV5-4; j_call: TRBJ2-5; clone_size: -; cdr3_aa: CASSIYLVLAGGQETQYF; cdr3_nt: TGTGCCAGCAGCATTTATTTGGTCCTCGCGGGGGGGCAGGAGACCCAGTACTTC